The clone carrying this T cell receptor beta chain was counted ten times or more. This entry comes from a study of early T cells in non-severe SARS-CoV-2 infection. TCRdb re-called the 5' RACE reads through MiXCR, storing one row per CDR3 protein. The profile covers around 76,000 distinct CDR3 sequences, with less than 15% appearing a single time and approximately 3.9% taken by the ten largest. This CDR3 comprises 12 residues. V lost 6 bases and J lost 7, with 10 bases in between. From germline, CDR1 is MDHEN and CDR2 SYDVKM. The sample taken for sequencing was whole blood. V and J are TRBV28 and TRBJ1-5; the D is unclear. The origin of this receptor is an adult who was a healthcare worker with PCR-confirmed SARS-CoV-2 infection or an uninfected control (not recorded which). The CDR3 DNA reads as TGTGCCAGCAGGACTTCGACCCAGCCCCAGCATTTT. Amino acids: CASRTSTQPQHF. The full variable domain, completed using reference TRBV28 and TRBJ1-5, is DVKVTQSSRYLVKRTGEKVFLECVQDMDHENMFWYRQDPGLGLRLIYFSYDVKMKEKGDIPEGYSVSREKKERFSLILESASTNQTSMYLCASRTSTQPQHFGDGTRLSIL.